A selection of T cell receptor beta chains follows, all from one sample in a study of cytomegalovirus exposure and HLA in healthy donors. Libraries were prepared by immunoSEQ multiplex PCR; TCRdb keeps only in-frame clonotypes and omits some of them. The sample consists of around 170,000 clones, about 85% of them appearing once. The source material was PBMCs. The receptors were sampled from a man between 50 and 59 years old in good health and CMV-seronegative. Both conserved end residues are part of each CDR3. A D gene is named only where the DNA matches it firmly. Expanded clones get a size class; other rows say once, few or many, or leave the size out.

cdr3_length clone_size j_call d_call v_call cdr3_nt cdr3_aa
13 . TRBJ1-1 TRBD1 TRBV4-1 TGCGCCAGCAGAAACGGACAGGGCACTGAAGCTTTCTTT CASRNGQGTEAFF
16 . TRBJ1-5 TRBD1 TRBV7-2 TGTGCCAGCAGCTTAGGCGGACAGGGCTGGGATCAGCCCCAGCATTTT CASSLGGQGWDQPQHF
14 . TRBJ2-7 . TRBV5-1 TGCGCCAGCAGCTTGGATCAGAACCCCTACGAGCAGTACTTC CASSLDQNPYEQYF
16 . TRBJ1-3 . TRBV7-9 TGTGCCAGCAGCTTCTTTGACAGGAGCTCTGGAAACACCATATATTTT CASSFFDRSSGNTIYF
15 . TRBJ1-2 TRBD1 TRBV5-4 TGTGCCAGCAGCACTTGGACAGGGGGAAGCGATGGCTACACCTTC CASSTWTGGSDGYTF
13 . TRBJ1-3 . TRBV15 TGTGCCACCAGCAGTTTGGGGCGGAACACCATATATTTT CATSSLGRNTIYF
13 . TRBJ2-5 . TRBV6-4 TGTGCCAGCAGTGGCGGTCCTGGGGAGACCCAGTACTTC CASSGGPGETQYF
14 . TRBJ2-7 . TRBV4-1 TGCGCCAGCAGCCAGGTAACAGGGAAGTACGAGCAGTACTTC CASSQVTGKYEQYF
14 . TRBJ1-2 . TRBV29-1 TGCAGCGTTGAAGATCATCAGGGGAAGGTTGGCTACACCTTC CSVEDHQGKVGYTF
13 . TRBJ1-1 . TRBV30 TGTGCCTGGAGTGTACGGGGGAACACTGAAGCTTTCTTT CAWSVRGNTEAFF
14 . TRBJ1-1 . TRBV6-5 TGTGCCAGCAACCCAGACAGGATGAACACTGAAGCTTTCTTT CASNPDRMNTEAFF
14 few TRBJ2-7 TRBD1 TRBV2 TGTGCCAGCGGAACCGGGACAGGGGCCGGCGAGCAGTACTTC CASGTGTGAGEQYF
13 . TRBJ2-1 . TRBV5-1 TGCGCCAGCACCGGGGTCCGGGACAATGAGCAGTTCTTC CASTGVRDNEQFF
15 . TRBJ2-1 . TRBV9 TGTGCCAGCAGCCCCGGACACCTGTCCTACAATGAGCAGTTCTTC CASSPGHLSYNEQFF
13 . TRBJ1-1 . TRBV6-6 TGTGCCAGCAACGTCTACCCGAACACTGAAGCTTTCTTT CASNVYPNTEAFF
12 . TRBJ1-1 . TRBV7-8 TGTGCCAGCAGCCTCCCCGGGACTGAAGCTTTCTTT CASSLPGTEAFF
14 . TRBJ2-1 . TRBV9 TGTGCCAGCAGCGTCCGGGACGCGGGGAATGAGCAGTTCTTC CASSVRDAGNEQFF
11 . TRBJ1-1 TRBD1 TRBV20-1 TGCAGTGCTGAGGGACAGGGTCGCGCTTTCTTT CSAEGQGRAFF
14 . TRBJ2-7 . TRBV7-2 TGTGCCAGCAGCAACCCGGGATTAAACCGAGAGCAGTACTTC CASSNPGLNREQYF
15 . TRBJ2-5 . TRBV15 TGTGCCACCAGCAGAGTAGGGGCGCGGACAGAGACCCAGTACTTC CATSRVGARTETQYF
17 . TRBJ2-2 TRBD1 TRBV4-3 TGCGCCAGCAGCCAAAGCCGGGACAGGGTCGGGACCGGGGAGCTGTTTTTT CASSQSRDRVGTGELFF
15 . TRBJ1-2 . TRBV13 TGTGCCAGCAGCTTTGACAGAGGAGCTAACTATGGCTACACCTTC CASSFDRGANYGYTF
14 . TRBJ2-3 . TRBV6-5 TGTGCCAGCAGTGCGTACAGGGCGGGTGTGCCGCAGTATTTT CASSAYRAGVPQYF
13 . TRBJ2-1 TRBD1 TRBV19 TGTGCCAGTAAGAGGGACAGGGGCGATGAGCAGTTCTTC CASKRDRGDEQFF
15 few TRBJ1-4 . TRBV27 TGTGCCAGCGCGATCCAGGCATCCGGGGGGCGAAAACTGTTTTTT CASAIQASGGRKLFF
13 . TRBJ1-5 . TRBV19 TGTGCCAGTAGTCAGGGTGGCAATCAGCCCCAGCATTTT CASSQGGNQPQHF
14 . TRBJ2-1 TRBD1 TRBV6-1 TGTGCCAGCAGAGCCAAAACAGGGGCTTATGAGCAGTTCTTC CASRAKTGAYEQFF
12 . TRBJ1-6 . TRBV30 TGTGCCTGGAGCCGGGATTCTTCACCCCTCCACTTT CAWSRDSSPLHF
14 . TRBJ1-6 . TRBV14 TGTGCCAGCAGCCACGGAGGCCGAGGGTCACCCCTCCACTTT CASSHGGRGSPLHF
13 once TRBJ1-2 TRBD1 TRBV18 TGTGCCAGCTCGCTAACAGGGGTAGCTGGCTACACCTTC CASSLTGVAGYTF
15 few TRBJ2-1 . TRBV2 TGTGCCACAATTACGACTCTCAGCTCCTACAATGAGCAGTTCTTC CATITTLSSYNEQFF
13 . TRBJ1-3 . TRBV27 TGTGCCAGCAGAGGGGGAAACGGAAACACCATATATTTT CASRGGNGNTIYF
13 . TRBJ2-5 . TRBV10-3 TGTGCTGTCGCCCGGGACTTCCAAGAGACCCAGTACTTC CAVARDFQETQYF
14 few TRBJ1-5 . TRBV25-1 TGTGCCAGCAGTGAAGGGCAGGGCGCTCAGCCCCAGCATTTT CASSEGQGAQPQHF
13 . TRBJ2-3 . TRBV5-1 TGCGCCAGCAGCTGGGACTCCACAGATACGCAGTATTTT CASSWDSTDTQYF
20 . TRBJ2-6 . TRBV10-1 TGCGCCAGCAGTGACAAACAGGTCCAGAAGATACACTCTGGGGCCAACGTCCTGACTTTC CASSDKQVQKIHSGANVLTF
13 . TRBJ1-1 . TRBV19 TGTGCCGGTAGTCTTAGCTCGAACACTGAAGCTTTCTTT CAGSLSSNTEAFF
14 . TRBJ2-7 TRBD2 TRBV2 TGTGCCAGCACCAATAGCGGGGGGGCCGACGAGCAGTACTTC CASTNSGGADEQYF
15 . TRBJ2-1 TRBD2 TRBV18 TGTGCCAGCTCTTCACTAGCGGGGGGTTACAATGAGCAGTTCTTC CASSSLAGGYNEQFF
16 . TRBJ2-3 TRBD1 TRBV5-4 TGTGCCAGCAGCTTGGGAAGGGGGCGCAGCACAGATACGCAGTATTTT CASSLGRGRSTDTQYF
14 . TRBJ2-7 . TRBV27 TGTGCCAGCAGTCAGGGGTTTGGGGGTTACGAGCAGTACTTC CASSQGFGGYEQYF
17 . TRBJ2-1 . TRBV19 TGTGCCAGTAGTGCGACCTCGGGACACTTCTCCTACAATGAGCAGTTCTTC CASSATSGHFSYNEQFF
16 once TRBJ2-7 TRBD2 TRBV27 TGTGCCAGCAGTTTTAATCGGGCGGGGGGGGTCGACGAGCAGTACTTC CASSFNRAGGVDEQYF
14 . TRBJ1-5 . TRBV19 TGTGCCAGTAGGAGCAGGGTAGGCAATCAGCCCCAGCATTTT CASRSRVGNQPQHF
13 . TRBJ2-2 . TRBV4-1 TGCGCCAGCAGCCAGTCGCGCACCGGGGAGCTGTTTTTT CASSQSRTGELFF
15 few TRBJ1-5 TRBD1 TRBV19 TGTGCCAGTAGTGGGGGACAGAGCACCAATCAGCCCCAGCATTTT CASSGGQSTNQPQHF
15 . TRBJ2-3 TRBD2 TRBV9 TGTGCCAGCAGCGCTGGACTAGCGGGGACAGATACGCAGTATTTT CASSAGLAGTDTQYF
15 . TRBJ1-5 TRBD1 TRBV7-9 TGTTCCAGCAGCTTAGAGGGGGCAGGCCGTCAGCCCCAGCATTTT CSSSLEGAGRQPQHF
14 . TRBJ2-7 TRBD2 TRBV6-5 TGTGCCAGCGGGGGTAGCGGGGAAGGCTACGAGCAGTACTTC CASGGSGEGYEQYF
15 . TRBJ2-1 TRBD1 TRBV6-5 TGTGCCAGCAGTCCGGACAGGGTGGTCTACAATGAGCAGTTCTTC CASSPDRVVYNEQFF
13 once TRBJ2-7 . TRBV7-2 TGTGCCGTGGGGGCCCGGAACAGCTACGAGCAGTACTTC CAVGARNSYEQYF
13 . TRBJ2-7 . TRBV5-1 TGCGCCAGCAGCTTGTGGGGTGGGGCCGAGCAGTACTTC CASSLWGGAEQYF
17 . TRBJ1-3 . TRBV9 TGTGCCAGCAGCGTAGTGCCAGGGGTAAGCTCTGGAAACACCATATATTTT CASSVVPGVSSGNTIYF
15 . TRBJ1-4 . TRBV13 TGTGCCAGCAGCCCCTCCGGGAGTACTAATGAAAAACTGTTTTTT CASSPSGSTNEKLFF
15 . TRBJ2-1 TRBD1 TRBV9 TGTGCCAGCAGCCCCAGGGGGATCAACTACAATGAGCAGTTCTTC CASSPRGINYNEQFF
8 . TRBJ2-7 . TRBV21-1 TGTGCCAGCAGGGTGGCGTACTTC CASRVAYF
14 . TRBJ2-3 TRBD2 TRBV29-1 TGCAGCGTGCGCGGGGGGGTTGACACAGATACGCAGTATTTT CSVRGGVDTDTQYF